The source of this T cell receptor (beta chain) is a study of T-cell reconstitution after alpha-beta-depleted transplantation in children. The trim removed 4 bases at V and 2 bases at J, leaving 4 bases unmatched. The CDR3 covers 16 residues. The germline CDR1 and CDR2 sequences are SGHRS and YFSETQ. The authors prepared the TCRbeta library with unique molecular identifiers. From the PCR reads, TCRdb called clonotypes with MiXCR, one entry per CDR3 protein. The sample shows a few hundred thousand distinct CDR3 sequences, roughly a tenth of them seen only once. The sequence derives from a human donor who donated a stem cell graft to a child with acute myeloid leukemia. The V call is TRBV5-1, the J call TRBJ2-3; 13 bases match TRBD2. This specimen was PBMCs from the stem cell graft donor, taken from the stem cell graft. The DNA of the CDR3 is TGCGCCAGCAGCAAGGGACTAGCGGGAACCACAGATACGCAGTATTTT. This translates into CASSKGLAGTTDTQYF.